The 22 T cell receptor beta chains listed next were all sequenced from one sample in a study of regulatory T cells in long-lasting Graves disease (TCRdb year 2021). Sample time point, as interpreted from the label and publication: newly diagnosed GD, antithyroid drugs for less than 3 months. RNA was extracted from PBMCs in TRIzol for both TCR sequencing and RNA sequencing. The method was multiplex PCR. The sequencer listed for this sample is Illumina HiSeq 4000. CDR3 regions were amplified by Arm-PCR with iRepertoire HTBI primers to construct TCR beta libraries. Starting from the raw public reads, TCRdb applied fastp trimming at Q25, assembled clones with MiXCR and retained in-frame beta chains. Here each entry gathers all rows of one CDR3 protein and keeps the most common genes and DNA. This sample holds about 430,000 distinct CDR3 sequences; approximately 15% were observed only once. The ten top clones hold over 7.5% of the sample.

The sample was also linked to a second study, of T cells in Graves' hyperthyroidism and ophthalmopathy.

Material: peripheral blood mononuclear cells (PBMCs), obtained at new diagnosis, from a patient treated with antithyroid drugs. These receptors originate from a woman aged 40 to 49 with Graves disease. Donor details come from another sample of the same person, matched by shared clones.

This clonotype was observed many times. V is TRBV10-3 and J is TRBJ2-2; TRBD1 agrees at 10 bases. Trimming removed 8 bases from V and 5 bases from J; junction bases left unmatched: 5. Germline loops: CDR1 ENHRY, CDR2 SYGVKD. CDR3 length: 14 residues. The CDR3 coding sequence is TGTGCCATCCCATCGGGACAGGGGACCGGGGAGCTGTTTTTT. Amino acids: CAIPSGQGTGELFF.

This clonotype was detected only a few times. The gene calls are TRBV20-1 and TRBJ1-5; tentative D call: TRBD1 (5 bases). This CDR3 is 15 amino acids long. The germline V gene has CDR1 DFQATT and CDR2 SNEGSKA (reference sequence). The V and J ends lost 1 base and 5 bases respectively, with 15 bases between them. The CDR3 sequence is CSARAPGRIDQPQHF. The CDR3 region has the DNA TGCAGTGCTAGAGCACCGGGACGGATTGATCAGCCCCAGCATTTT.

This clonotype showed up just a few times. This chain joins TRBV4-1 and TRBJ1-6; D call uncertain. CDR1 and CDR2 from the germline V gene are MGHRA and YSYEKL. V lost 4 bases, J lost 7 bases, and 11 bases lay in between. The CDR3 covers 14 residues. The CDR3 protein is CASSPRTRNSPLHF. CDR3 in DNA: TGCGCCAGCAGCCCTAGGACGAGGAATTCACCCCTCCACTTT.

This clonotype was counted ten times or more. The chain's CDR3 is CASTPDGSSYNEQFF. The CDR3 nucleotides read TGTGCCAGCACCCCGGACGGGAGCTCCTACAATGAGCAGTTCTTC. The rearrangement uses TRBV12-3 or TRBV12-4 and TRBJ2-1, with D maybe TRBD2 (6 bases). With 7 bases removed from V and 0 bases from J, the gap between germline ends came to 13 bases. This CDR3 has 15 residues.

In this sample, this clonotype turned up a few times. The CDR3 coding sequence is TGCAGTGCTCCCAGACAGGGGCAGGGCATCAATCAGCCCCAGCATTTT. It codes for CSAPRQGQGINQPQHF. The chain carries TRBV20-1 and TRBJ1-5; 8 nucleotides agree with TRBD1. This CDR3 contains 16 residues. CDR1 DFQATT and CDR2 SNEGSKA come from the germline V gene (reference sequence). Trimming at V came to 5 bases and at J to 3 bases, leaving 12 bases not matched to a gene.

This clonotype showed up just a few times. The chain uses TRBV12-3 or TRBV12-4 and TRBJ2-1, with no clear D. Trimming pared 0 bases from V and 7 bases from J, leaving 7 bases between. This CDR3 spans 13 amino acids. CDR3 sequence reads: CASSLAGENEQFF. The CDR3 DNA reads as TGTGCCAGCAGTTTAGCTGGCGAGAATGAGCAGTTCTTC.

This clonotype came up many times. CDR3 residues: CASSADLGQYYEQYF. The DNA for the CDR3 is TGTGCCAGCAGTGCTGATCTGGGTCAGTACTACGAGCAGTACTTC. The gene calls are TRBV6-1 and TRBJ2-7; D ambiguous. Between the trimmed V and J ends, which lost 4 bases and 3 bases, there was a span of 16 bases. Germline V gene sequence: CDR1 MNHNS, CDR2 SASEGT. This CDR3 region has 15 residues.

This clonotype was observed many times. V gene TRBV29-1 combines with J gene TRBJ2-3, with D possibly being TRBD1 (5 bases). The CDR3 runs 13 residues. Germline loops: CDR1 SQVTM, CDR2 ANQGSEA. The V end lost 3 bases, the J end lost 1 base, and 8 bases lay between the germline ends. CDR3 residues: CSVEQGGTDTQYF. The CDR3 DNA sequence: TGCAGCGTTGAGCAGGGTGGCACAGATACGCAGTATTTT.

This clonotype showed up many times. The V gene is TRBV12-3 or TRBV12-4, the J gene TRBJ2-1; no clear D gene. The J call may be mistaken, given a closer DNA end match to TRBJ2-5. The CDR3 is 13 residues long. CDR3 amino acids: CASSLLLQETQYF. In DNA, the CDR3 is TGTGCCAGCAGTTTACTCCTCCAAGAGACCCAGTACTTC.

This clonotype was found many times. J is TRBJ2-2 and V is TRBV7-2; 9 positions match TRBD1. Germline loops: CDR1 SGHTA, CDR2 FQGNSA. The CDR3 runs 17 residues. J was trimmed by 3 bases and V by 5 bases; bases with no gene match: 10. CDR3 coding DNA: TGTGCCAGCAGCGGGAGGGACAGGGAGGGCGACACCGGGGAGCTGTTTTTT. This translates into CASSGRDREGDTGELFF.

The chain combines TRBV2 with TRBJ2-5; 12 positions agree with TRBD2. The CDR3 loop spans 17 amino acids. J lost 2 bases, V lost 4 bases, and 8 bases had no gene match. CDR1 and CDR2 from the germline V gene are SNHLY and FYNNEI. In nucleotides, the CDR3 is TGTGCCAGCAGTGTGGCTAGCGGGAGGGCCGGTCAAGAGACCCAGTACTTC. Its protein is CASSVASGRAGQETQYF. The complete variable domain, with remaining parts taken from reference TRBV2 and TRBJ2-5, reads EPEVTQTPSHQVTQMGQEVILRCVPISNHLYFYWYRQILGQKVEFLVSFYNNEISEKSEIFDDQFSVERPDGSNFTLKIRSTKLEDSAMYFCASSVASGRAGQETQYFGPGTRLLVL.

In its sample, this clonotype was seen many times. The chain carries TRBV3-1 and TRBJ2-2; the D is unclear. V was shortened by 1 base and J by 4 bases, with 10 bases between the two germline ends. The V gene's germline CDR1 is LGHDT and CDR2 YNNKEL (reference sequence). The CDR3 length is 15 residues. CDR3 sequence (DNA): TGTGCCAGCAGCCAAGGGTTAGGACGCACCGGGGAGCTGTTTTTT. Protein: CASSQGLGRTGELFF.

At least ten counts were recorded for this clonotype. CDR3 protein: CASGVASEVYEQYF. The CDR3 DNA reads as TGTGCCAGTGGGGTCGCTAGCGAGGTCTACGAGCAGTACTTC. The chain couples TRBV2 to TRBJ2-7, with D perhaps matching TRBD2 (6 bases). The CDR3 has 14 amino acids. Germline CDR1 is SNHLY and CDR2 is FYNNEI. V was pared by 9 bases and J by 3 bases, with 18 bases between.

This clonotype was seen repeatedly, ten times or more. This chain links TRBV28 with TRBJ2-1; tentative D call: TRBD2 (6 bases). This CDR3 spans 15 amino acids. CDR1 and CDR2 from the germline V gene are MDHEN and SYDVKM. Trimming pared 6 bases from V and 7 bases from J, leaving 19 bases between. DNA of the CDR3: TGTGCCAGCAGAGCACCTACCGGGAGCTTGAATGAGCAGTTCTTC. Its protein is CASRAPTGSLNEQFF.

This clonotype appeared a few times. This chain connects TRBV20-1 to TRBJ1-4; weak D call: TRBD1 (6 bases). The CDR3 extends over 14 amino acids. Trimming removed 6 bases at V and 2 bases at J, with 13 bases between. CDR1 DFQATT and CDR2 SNEGSKA come from the germline V gene (reference sequence). CDR3 region: CSARGGSTNEKLFF. As DNA, the CDR3 is TGCAGTGCCAGGGGAGGGAGCACTAATGAAAAACTGTTTTTT.

At least ten counts were recorded for this clonotype. The rearrangement links TRBV12-3 or TRBV12-4 to TRBJ2-7; TRBD2 aligns across 12 bases. V shed 6 bases, J shed 1 base, and the junction held 4 bases outside the gene matches. The CDR3 has 15 amino acids. CDR3 bases: TGTGCCAGCAGGTCTAGCGGGAGGGTGTCCTACGAGCAGTACTTC. This codes for CASRSSGRVSYEQYF.

The chain combines TRBV3-1 with TRBJ2-1; D uncertain. The CDR3 is 15 amino acids. Germline V lookup: CDR1 LGHDT, CDR2 YNNKEL (reference sequence). V was cut by 4 bases and J by 4 bases, with 14 bases left in between. The CDR3 here is CASSRSRDGYNEQFF. CDR3 DNA sequence: TGTGCCAGCAGCCGGAGTAGAGATGGGTACAATGAGCAGTTCTTC.

This clonotype was detected many times. The genes are TRBV7-9 and TRBJ2-3; D tentatively reads TRBD1 or TRBD2 (5 bases each). This CDR3 contains 14 residues. V was cut by 1 base and J by 2 bases, with 7 bases left in between. Germline CDR1 and CDR2: SEHNR and FQNEAQ (reference sequence). The CDR3: CASSLEGTTDTQYF. The CDR3, as DNA: TGTGCCAGCAGCTTAGAGGGGACCACAGATACGCAGTATTTT.

Ten or more counts support this clonotype. The gene calls are TRBV27 and TRBJ2-2; 13 nucleotides align to TRBD2. Germline CDR1 MNHEY, CDR2 SMNVEV (reference sequence). Losses at the gene ends were 0 bases for V and 3 bases for J; bases not matched to a gene: 10. The CDR3 runs 20 residues. The CDR3 DNA follows: TGTGCCAGCAGTTTATCCGGACTAGCGGGAGTACTGGTCGACACCGGGGAGCTGTTTTTT. It encodes CASSLSGLAGVLVDTGELFF.

The chain uses TRBV5-1 and TRBJ2-1, with 11 bases lining up with TRBD2. This CDR3 is 21 amino acids long. Germline CDR1 and CDR2: SGHRS and YFSETQ. The V and J ends lost 1 base and 0 bases, in that order; junction bases with no gene match: 15. The DNA for the CDR3 is TGCGCCAGCAGCTTGACCCCCCCCGGGACTAGCGGTCCAGGCTCCTACAATGAGCAGTTCTTC. This translates into CASSLTPPGTSGPGSYNEQFF.

This clonotype was observed many times. This chain joins TRBV28 and TRBJ2-2, with TRBD1 matching 8 bases. CDR1 and CDR2 from the germline V gene are MDHEN and SYDVKM. The CDR3 loop spans 16 amino acids. The trim removed 2 bases at V and 5 bases at J, leaving 7 bases unmatched. The CDR3, as DNA: TGTGCCAGCAGTTTAGGGGCAGGGGGCCGGACCGGGGAGCTGTTTTTT. Translated: CASSLGAGGRTGELFF. Based on the CDR3 plus reference TRBV28 and TRBJ2-2, the full variable domain is DVKVTQSSRYLVKRTGEKVFLECVQDMDHENMFWYRQDPGLGLRLIYFSYDVKMKEKGDIPEGYSVSREKKERFSLILESASTNQTSMYLCASSLGAGGRTGELFFGEGSRLTVL.

The sample holds many counts of this clonotype. This sequence joins TRBV11-3 and TRBJ2-2; D ambiguous. The germline gives CDR1 SGHNT, CDR2 YENEEA. V lost 2 bases and J lost 3, with 13 bases in between. This CDR3 spans 16 amino acids. Here the CDR3 DNA reads TGTGCCAGCAGCTTAAATTTTGTCCATGACACCGGGGAGCTGTTTTTT. Translation: CASSLNFVHDTGELFF.